These T cell receptor beta chains were read from a single sample in a study of spatial heterogeneity in lung cancer. TCRdb reanalysed the 5' RACE reads using MiXCR and keeps one entry per CDR3 protein. Counted here are under 20,000 distinct CDR3 sequences, around 20% occurring once; the ten biggest clones make up 11% to 15%. The sample here was PBMCs, taken at surgery. The receptors were sampled from a male donor with early-stage non-small cell lung cancer. The CDR3 runs from the conserved cysteine through the conserved F or W. The D gene is left open where the match is weak. Size is omitted from some rows. Given values are once, few, many or a class for expanded clones.

TRBJ2-1,14,TRBV7-3,many,-,CASSSTGSYNEQFF,TGTGCCAGCAGCTCGACAGGCTCCTACAATGAGCAGTTCTTC
TRBJ2-7,13,TRBV12-3/TRBV12-4,-,-,CASSLVDRGEQYF,TGTGCCAGCAGTTTAGTCGACCGTGGGGAGCAGTACTTC
TRBJ2-3,17,TRBV2,few,TRBD1,CASNPTPGTGGPDTQYF,TGTGCCAGCAATCCGACTCCCGGGACAGGGGGCCCAGATACGCAGTATTTT
TRBJ2-7,14,TRBV20-1,few,TRBD2,CSALGSSGSYEQYF,TGCAGTGCTCTAGGCTCTAGCGGCTCCTACGAGCAGTACTTC
TRBJ2-7,12,TRBV11-1,-,-,CASSMAPYEQYF,TGTGCCAGCAGCATGGCCCCCTACGAGCAGTACTTC
TRBJ2-7,15,TRBV14,many,-,CASSQVPGVSYEQYF,TGTGCCAGCAGCCAAGTTCCAGGGGTCTCCTACGAGCAGTACTTC
TRBJ2-3,15,TRBV7-6,few,-,CASSFAGGGGDTQYF,TGTGCCAGCAGCTTTGCAGGGGGAGGGGGAGATACGCAGTATTTT
TRBJ2-1,14,TRBV3-1,many,-,CASSQDEVYNEQFF,TGTGCCAGCAGCCAAGATGAGGTCTACAATGAGCAGTTCTTC
TRBJ2-1,15,TRBV3-1,medium-sized,TRBD2,CASSPIGLGGNEQFF,TGTGCCAGCAGCCCCATCGGACTAGGAGGCAATGAGCAGTTCTTC
TRBJ1-1,12,TRBV3-1,many,-,CASSQQGFGAFF,TGTGCCAGCAGCCAGCAGGGTTTTGGGGCTTTCTTT
TRBJ2-1,20,TRBV11-1,-,TRBD1,CASSLEWDREALLSYNEQFF,TGTGCCAGCAGCTTAGAATGGGACAGGGAAGCCCTCCTCTCCTACAATGAGCAGTTCTTC
TRBJ2-5,14,TRBV9,few,TRBD1,CASSPSGQGETQYF,TGTGCCAGCAGCCCAAGCGGACAGGGAGAGACCCAGTACTTC
TRBJ1-6,13,TRBV5-1,few,-,CASSFGDLRPLHF,TGCGCCAGCAGCTTCGGAGATCTGAGGCCCCTCCACTTT
TRBJ1-2,11,TRBV30,-,-,CGSRVAYGYTF,TGTGGATCCCGAGTGGCCTATGGCTACACCTTC
TRBJ1-2,11,TRBV19,-,-,CASRVDYGYTF,TGTGCCAGCAGGGTTGACTATGGCTACACCTTC
TRBJ1-1,13,TRBV12-3/TRBV12-4,many,-,CASSLPAGAEAFF,TGTGCCAGCAGCCTTCCCGCAGGGGCTGAAGCTTTCTTT
TRBJ2-7,15,TRBV7-6,-,-,CASSLNWGPAYEQYF,TGTGCCAGCAGCTTAAATTGGGGGCCCGCCTACGAGCAGTACTTC
TRBJ1-5,14,TRBV19,-,-,CASSKTGTNQPQHF,TGTGCCAGTAGTAAAACAGGGACGAATCAGCCCCAGCATTTT
TRBJ2-3,15,TRBV12-3/TRBV12-4,few,-,CASTLPGGSTDTQYF,TGTGCCAGCACCCTTCCCGGGGGAAGCACAGATACGCAGTATTTT
TRBJ2-2,17,TRBV5-1,few,-,CASSLGQSLGYTGELFF,TGCGCCAGCAGCTTGGGACAGTCGCTGGGGTACACCGGGGAGCTGTTTTTT
TRBJ2-6,16,TRBV5-1,medium-sized,-,CATSPPTVTGANVLTF,TGCGCCACCTCCCCCCCGACAGTCACTGGGGCCAACGTCCTGACTTTC
TRBJ2-3,14,TRBV29-1,-,TRBD2,CSVGAGLSTDTQYF,TGCAGCGTTGGAGCGGGACTTAGCACAGATACGCAGTATTTT
TRBJ2-3,20,TRBV20-1,medium-sized,TRBD2,CSARDLEWSGGAEGTDTQYF,TGCAGTGCTAGAGATCTGGAGTGGAGCGGGGGGGCCGAAGGCACAGATACGCAGTATTTT
TRBJ2-3,15,TRBV19,-,TRBD2,CASTSRGGSTDTQYF,TGTGCCAGTACGTCGCGCGGGGGTAGCACAGATACGCAGTATTTT
TRBJ2-3,15,TRBV5-1,-,TRBD1,CASSLGGQIADTQYF,TGCGCCAGCAGCTTGGGGGGACAGATAGCAGATACGCAGTATTTT
TRBJ2-7,12,TRBV7-8,-,-,CASSMDDYEQYF,TGTGCCAGCAGCATGGACGACTACGAGCAGTACTTC
TRBJ2-1,13,TRBV20-1,-,-,CSWGKTTTNEQFF,TGCAGCTGGGGAAAAACGACTACAAATGAGCAGTTCTTC
TRBJ1-1,13,TRBV29-1,few,TRBD1,CSVVVQGYTEAFF,TGCAGCGTTGTGGTACAGGGGTACACTGAAGCTTTCTTT
TRBJ1-2,13,TRBV18,few,-,CASSPPQNYGYTF,TGTGCCAGCTCACCACCCCAGAACTATGGCTACACCTTC
TRBJ2-1,17,TRBV11-2,few,TRBD2,CASSLAFLAGGSAEQFF,TGTGCCAGCAGCTTAGCCTTTCTAGCGGGGGGTTCAGCCGAGCAGTTCTTC
TRBJ2-7,12,TRBV27,many,-,CASSMQGYEQYF,TGTGCCAGCAGTATGCAGGGGTACGAGCAGTACTTC
TRBJ1-1,13,TRBV12-3/TRBV12-4,many,-,CASSLIQGTQAFF,TGTGCCAGCAGTTTAATCCAGGGAACTCAAGCTTTCTTT
TRBJ2-1,17,TRBV7-9,few,TRBD1,CASRPTTGGRSYNEQFF,TGTGCCAGCAGACCAACCACAGGGGGTAGGTCCTACAATGAGCAGTTCTTC
TRBJ2-7,14,TRBV6-5,-,TRBD1,CASSYSGQGYEQYF,TGTGCCAGCAGTTACTCAGGACAGGGCTACGAGCAGTACTTC
TRBJ2-1,15,TRBV7-8,-,TRBD2,CASSLTRGGNGEQFF,TGTGCCAGCAGCTTGACCCGGGGGGGGAACGGTGAGCAGTTCTTC
TRBJ2-7,13,TRBV7-2,-,-,CASSYGAESEQYF,TGTGCCAGCAGCTATGGGGCGGAGTCTGAGCAGTACTTC
TRBJ2-1,13,TRBV7-2,-,TRBD2,CASSPRERGEQFF,TGTGCCAGCAGCCCTCGGGAGCGGGGCGAGCAGTTCTTC
TRBJ1-5,20,TRBV12-3/TRBV12-4,few,TRBD1,CASSSTGTGGTHYSNQPQHF,TGTGCCAGCAGTTCCACCGGGACAGGGGGCACCCATTATAGCAATCAGCCCCAGCATTTT
TRBJ2-1,15,TRBV6-5,many,TRBD2,CASRSLAGGRDEQFF,TGTGCCAGCAGGTCACTAGCGGGGGGGAGGGATGAGCAGTTCTTC
TRBJ1-5,14,TRBV20-1,medium-sized,-,CSARAGAGNQPQHF,TGCAGTGCTAGAGCAGGGGCAGGCAATCAGCCCCAGCATTTT
TRBJ2-2,12,TRBV19,-,-,CASSIGSPELFF,TGTGCCAGTAGTATAGGGTCCCCGGAGCTGTTTTTT
TRBJ2-1,16,TRBV7-6,-,TRBD2,CASSSVAGTIYNEQFF,TGTGCCAGCAGCTCCGTAGCGGGAACCATCTACAATGAGCAGTTCTTC
TRBJ1-2,12,TRBV29-1,many,-,CSVGGGNYGYTF,TGCAGCGTTGGGGGAGGAAACTATGGCTACACCTTC
TRBJ1-1,14,TRBV12-3/TRBV12-4,many,TRBD1,CASRPGQGFTEAFF,TGTGCCAGCAGACCGGGACAGGGATTCACTGAAGCTTTCTTT
TRBJ2-1,16,TRBV9,-,-,CASSEGRDILYNEQFF,TGTGCCAGCAGCGAGGGACGGGACATCCTCTACAATGAGCAGTTCTTC
TRBJ2-1,13,TRBV7-7,-,-,CASSLDSGNEQFF,TGTGCTAGCAGCTTAGATTCAGGGAATGAGCAGTTCTTC
TRBJ2-7,11,TRBV29-1,-,-,CSALQDYEQYF,TGCAGCGCTCTACAAGACTACGAGCAGTACTTC
TRBJ2-7,15,TRBV4-1,many,-,CASSVMQGTSYEQYF,TGCGCCAGCAGTGTGATGCAAGGGACCTCCTACGAGCAGTACTTC
TRBJ2-5,15,TRBV3-1,few,-,CASSQEGTAQETQYF,TGTGCCAGCAGCCAAGAGGGCACAGCCCAAGAGACCCAGTACTTC
TRBJ1-3,17,TRBV28,once,TRBD1,CASTSPGTGSAGNTIYF,TGTGCCAGCACCAGTCCCGGGACAGGGAGTGCTGGAAACACCATATATTTT
TRBJ2-7,12,TRBV4-2,few,-,CASSQGFYEQYF,TGTGCCAGCAGCCAGGGTTTCTACGAGCAGTACTTC
TRBJ2-7,15,TRBV6-1,-,-,CASSELRGSSYEQYF,TGTGCCAGCAGTGAGCTTCGGGGCAGCTCCTACGAGCAGTACTTC
TRBJ2-7,14,TRBV7-6,many,-,CASSDTLGAYEQYF,TGTGCCAGCAGCGATACCCTGGGGGCCTACGAGCAGTACTTC
TRBJ2-7,12,TRBV3-1,-,-,CASSPDRHEQYF,TGTGCCAGCAGCCCAGACAGACACGAGCAGTACTTC
TRBJ2-2,15,TRBV7-3,-,-,CASSLTGHNTGELFF,TGTGCCAGCAGCTTAACAGGACATAACACCGGGGAGCTGTTTTTT
TRBJ1-5,16,TRBV19,many,-,CASSLRVYQGNQPQHF,TGTGCCAGTAGTTTACGTGTCTATCAAGGCAATCAGCCCCAGCATTTT
TRBJ1-2,15,TRBV2,few,TRBD1,CASRSGTGEGYGYTF,TGTGCCAGCAGAAGCGGGACAGGGGAAGGGTATGGCTACACCTTC
TRBJ1-4,14,TRBV10-1,medium-sized,-,CASSSRGTNEKLFF,TGCGCCAGCAGTTCACGGGGTACTAATGAAAAACTGTTTTTT
TRBJ2-6,19,TRBV7-6,many,TRBD2,CASSSQLAGGNSGANVLTF,TGTGCCAGCAGCTCGCAACTAGCGGGGGGAAACTCTGGGGCCAACGTCCTGACTTTC
TRBJ1-2,14,TRBV6-1,-,-,CASSGRGPQYGYTF,TGTGCCAGCAGTGGCCGGGGACCTCAGTATGGCTACACCTTC